These 22 T cell receptor beta chains were all obtained from the same sample, sequenced in a study of cytomegalovirus exposure and HLA in healthy donors. This PCR relied on a set of 60 Vbeta primers and 13 Jbeta primers. This table comes from immunoSEQ multiplex PCR, and its TCRdb copy is limited to in-frame clones, with some not included. The sample lists around 280,000 clones; about 87% were seen once. Sequenced sample: PBMCs. The receptor set was obtained from a woman younger than 30 in good health and CMV-seronegative.

The chain combines TRBV5-4 with TRBJ2-1, with TRBD2 matching 11 bases. The ends lost 4 bases at V and 7 bases at J; junction bases unmatched: 7. From germline, CDR1 is SGHNT and CDR2 YYREEE (reference sequence). The CDR3 loop spans 15 amino acids. The DNA for the CDR3 is TGTGCCAGCAGCCAGACTAGCGGGGCTAGGAATGAGCAGTTCTTC. This sequence encodes CASSQTSGARNEQFF.

The rearrangement uses TRBV14 and TRBJ1-1; D remains unclear. Deletions cut 6 bases from V and 1 base from J, with 9 bases between. The CDR3 length is 13 residues. Germline CDR1 SGHDN, CDR2 FVKESK. The CDR3 nucleotides are TGTGCCAGCAGGGGCTTTACGAACACTGAAGCTTTCTTT. Encoded protein: CASRGFTNTEAFF. The full variable domain, with the rest looked up from reference TRBV14 and TRBJ1-1, is EAGVTQFPSHSVIEKGQTVTLRCDPISGHDNLYWYRRVMGKEIKFLLHFVKESKQDESGMPNNRFLAERTGGTYSTLKVQPAELEDSGVYFCASRGFTNTEAFFGQGTRLTVV.

This clone was observed once. The gene calls are TRBV27 and TRBJ1-1; maybe TRBD1 (5 bases). The CDR3 consists of 14 residues. With 6 bases removed from V and 8 bases from J, the gap between germline ends came to 19 bases. Germline assignment: CDR1 MNHEY and CDR2 SMNVEV (reference sequence). This CDR3 reads CASSSHAGRTEAFF. CDR3 bases: TGTGCCAGCAGCTCCCACGCAGGGAGGACAGAAGCTTTCTTT.

The rearrangement links TRBV9 to TRBJ1-1, with TRBD1 as a possible D gene (6 bases). Germline CDR1 is SGDLS and CDR2 is YYNGEE. V was shortened by 4 bases and J by 3 bases, with 13 bases between the two germline ends. There are 14 residues in the CDR3. CDR3 bases: TGTGCCAGCAGCTCAGGACAGTATTACACTGAAGCTTTCTTT. Translating gives CASSSGQYYTEAFF.

The chain carries TRBV27 and TRBJ1-2; 7 bases agree with TRBD1. Germline lookup yields CDR1 MNHEY and CDR2 SMNVEV (reference sequence). The CDR3 has 13 amino acids. With 6 bases clipped from V and 8 bases from J, the junction kept 9 bases outside the gene matches. In nucleotides, the CDR3 is TGTGCCAGCAGCCCAGGGGGAATATACGGCTACACCTTC. Translation gives CASSPGGIYGYTF.

In DNA, the CDR3 is TGCGCCAGCAGTAGGAGACGGACAGGGAGGGGGAGAAATGAAAAACTGTTTTTT. The encoded protein is CASSRRRTGRGRNEKLFF. This chain joins TRBV10-1 and TRBJ1-4; 8 nucleotides match TRBD1. The CDR3 is made up of 18 amino acids. Germline loops: CDR1 WNHNN, CDR2 SYGVQD (reference sequence). V lost 5 bases, J lost 5 bases, and 16 bases stayed unmatched.

V usage is TRBV9 and J usage is TRBJ2-3, with 7 bases that match TRBD2. V lost 0 bases, J lost 4 bases, and 8 bases stayed unmatched. This CDR3 region has 16 residues. In germline, CDR1 is SGDLS, CDR2 YYNGEE. Here the CDR3 DNA reads TGTGCCAGCAGCGTAGAGAAGGGAGGGTTTTCAGATACGCAGTATTTT. This sequence encodes CASSVEKGGFSDTQYF. The full variable domain, completed using reference TRBV9 and TRBJ2-3, is DSGVTQTPKHLITATGQRVTLRCSPRSGDLSVYWYQQSLDQGLQFLIQYYNGEERAKGNILERFSAQQFPDLHSELNLSSLELGDSALYFCASSVEKGGFSDTQYFGPGTRLTVL.

In this sample, this clone turned up a few times. The chain is built from TRBV5-1 and TRBJ2-7, with D maybe TRBD1 (5 bases). Looked up from germline, CDR1 is SGHRS and CDR2 is YFSETQ. With 4 bases removed from V and 5 bases from J, the gap between germline ends came to 10 bases. This CDR3 is 12 amino acids long. This chain's CDR3 is CASSLDRHEQYF. CDR3 sequence (DNA): TGCGCCAGCAGCCTAGACAGACACGAGCAGTACTTC. Supplemented by reference TRBV5-1 and TRBJ2-7, the full variable domain reads KAGVTQTPRYLIKTRGQQVTLSCSPISGHRSVSWYQQTPGQGLQFLFEYFSETQRNKGNFPGRFSGRQFSNSRSEMNVSTLELGDSALYLCASSLDRHEQYFGPGTRLTVT.

The CDR3 here is CASSLDPGLAGGQETQYF. In nucleotides, the CDR3 is TGTGCCAGCAGCTTAGATCCGGGACTAGCGGGGGGACAAGAGACCCAGTACTTC. The J gene is TRBJ2-5, the V gene TRBV7-9; 15 bases map to TRBD2. This CDR3 has 18 residues. Germline V gene sequence: CDR1 SEHNR, CDR2 FQNEAQ (reference sequence). V dropped 1 base and J dropped 2; count of bases not matched to a gene: 5.

The chain has TRBV6-1 and TRBJ1-2; D ambiguous. Germline CDR1 is MNHNS and CDR2 is SASEGT. The CDR3 is 14 amino acids. V was trimmed by 5 bases and J by 7 bases, leaving 17 bases between them. The CDR3 bases are TGTGCCAGCAGTATGACCGGTCGGAGTTTTGGCTACACCTTC. It yields the protein CASSMTGRSFGYTF.

The genes are TRBV6-5 and TRBJ1-2; D gene unclear. CDR1 and CDR2 from the germline V gene are MNHEY and SVGAGI. The V gene lost 3 bases and the J gene lost 1 base, with 9 bases spanning the gap. The CDR3 is 14 amino acids. CDR3 coding DNA: TGTGCCAGCAGTTATCGGGAGCATAACTATGGCTACACCTTC. This encodes CASSYREHNYGYTF.

The rearrangement uses TRBV25-1 and TRBJ2-2; 9 bases map to TRBD1. CDR3 length: 16 residues. Trimming took 3 bases from V and 4 from J; bases not matched to a gene: 6. Germline V CDR1 and CDR2: MGHDK, SYGVNS. DNA of the CDR3: TGTGCCAGCAGTGACCACGGGACAGGGACCACCGGGGAGCTGTTTTTT. As protein: CASSDHGTGTTGELFF.

The V and J genes are TRBV27 and TRBJ1-5; D might be TRBD1 (5 bases). Trimming took 5 bases from V and 5 from J, leaving 10 bases between them. The CDR3 contains 13 residues. In germline, CDR1 is MNHEY, CDR2 SMNVEV (reference sequence). The CDR3 spells CASSLGLHQPQHF. CDR3 nucleotide sequence: TGTGCCAGCAGTCTGGGACTTCATCAGCCCCAGCATTTT.

The CDR3 reads CASSGPPGLVTGELFF. The CDR3 DNA sequence: TGTGCCAGCAGCGGACCACCGGGACTTGTCACCGGGGAGCTGTTTTTT. The chain recombines TRBV9 with TRBJ2-2, with D possibly TRBD2 on 6 matching bases. Trimming took 3 bases from V and 4 from J, leaving 16 bases between them. The germline V gene has CDR1 SGDLS and CDR2 YYNGEE. This CDR3 region has 16 residues.

The CDR3 sequence is CASSLVPGPIAQHF. In DNA form, the CDR3 reads TGTGCCAGCAGCCTCGTGCCAGGCCCTATAGCCCAGCATTTT. This sequence joins TRBV7-9 and TRBJ1-5, with D unclear. Germline V gene sequence: CDR1 SEHNR, CDR2 FQNEAQ (reference sequence). Trimming removed 5 bases from V and 11 bases from J, with 19 bases in between. The CDR3 length is 14 residues.

This rearrangement joins TRBV6-5 to TRBJ1-2; a weak D match, TRBD1 (5 bases). The CDR3 extends over 16 amino acids. The V gene lost 2 bases and the J gene lost 4 bases, with 17 bases spanning the gap. Germline V CDR1 and CDR2: MNHEY, SVGAGI. CDR3 sequence (DNA): TGTGCCAGCAGTTACAGTCTTAGGGACTGGACCTATGGCTACACCTTC. It encodes CASSYSLRDWTYGYTF.

This clone is a singleton in its sample. The chain links TRBV15 to TRBJ2-5; 10 positions match TRBD2. The J call could be wrong; TRBJ2-7 is a better fit for the DNA end. The germline V gene encodes CDR1 LNHNV and CDR2 YYDKDF (reference sequence). This CDR3 has 16 residues. The DNA of the CDR3 is TGTGCCACCAGCCTACCGCCAGCGGGGGGGCCAGACGAGCAGTACTTC. Translated, it gives CATSLPPAGGPDEQYF.

The gene calls are TRBV6-5 and TRBJ2-5; 12 nucleotides line up with TRBD2. Germline CDR1 MNHEY, CDR2 SVGAGI. The CDR3 runs to 15 residues. V was clipped by 6 bases and J by 2 bases; unmatched bases: 4. The CDR3 sequence is CASRGLAGGQETQYF. In DNA, the CDR3 is TGTGCCAGCAGGGGACTAGCGGGTGGGCAAGAGACCCAGTACTTC.

The V call is TRBV2, the J call TRBJ2-7; 9 nucleotides line up with TRBD2. The germline CDR1 and CDR2 sequences are SNHLY and FYNNEI. V gave up 1 base and J gave up 5 bases; unmatched junction bases: 3. This CDR3 region has 14 residues. The CDR3 bases are TGTGCCAGCAGTGAAGGGGTAGCGGGGGACGAGCAGTACTTC. It yields the protein CASSEGVAGDEQYF.

This clone was recorded only once. The rearrangement uses TRBV9 and TRBJ1-4, with 9 positions matching TRBD1. In germline, CDR1 is SGDLS, CDR2 YYNGEE. V shed 1 base and J 8 bases; nucleotides not matched to a gene: 6. The CDR3 spans 15 residues. Here the CDR3 reads CASSVSGQGSEKLFF. CDR3 coding DNA: TGTGCCAGCAGCGTATCGGGACAGGGTAGCGAAAAACTGTTTTTT. Together with reference TRBV9 and TRBJ1-4, the CDR3 gives the full variable domain: DSGVTQTPKHLITATGQRVTLRCSPRSGDLSVYWYQQSLDQGLQFLIQYYNGEERAKGNILERFSAQQFPDLHSELNLSSLELGDSALYFCASSVSGQGSEKLFFGSGTQLSVL.

The chain employs TRBV7-4 and TRBJ2-3, with 8 bases aligning to TRBD2. This CDR3 is built from 16 residues. After removal of 5 bases from V and 1 base from J, the junction contained 8 bases not matched to a gene. Germline V gene lookup returns CDR1 SGHVT and CDR2 SQSDAQ. The CDR3 loop reads CASSLLGTRCTDTQYF. For the CDR3, the DNA is TGTGCCAGCAGCCTGCTAGGGACTAGGTGCACAGATACGCAGTATTTT.

This clone was recorded a few times. V and J are TRBV12-5 and TRBJ1-2; the match to TRBD1 covers 9 bases. V lost 4 bases to trimming and J lost 7 bases; unmatched junction nucleotides: 10. The germline V gene has CDR1 LGHNT and CDR2 FRNRAP. This CDR3 has 15 amino acids. The CDR3 loop reads CASGSGDRALGGYTF. CDR3 bases: TGTGCTAGTGGTTCGGGGGACAGGGCATTAGGTGGCTACACCTTC.